A selection of T cell receptor beta chains follows, all from one sample in a study of shared clonotypes between healthy human individuals. Here immunoSEQ multiplex PCR was the method, and the copy in TCRdb shows in-frame clones only, minus some. The data contain around 1.5 million clones, approximately 98% of them singletons. Sequencing used naive CD4+ T cells sorted from blood. The receptor source for this set is a man aged 25 to 40 in good health. The CDR3 runs from the conserved cysteine through the conserved F or W. The D gene is left open where the match is weak. Clone size is given for some rows only: seen once, a few or many times, or a class if the clone is expanded.

>TRBJ1-1|-|-|TRBV5-4
TGTGCCAGCAGCTTGGATCTTGGATTAACTGAAGCTTTCTTT
CASSLDLGLTEAFF
>TRBJ1-1|TRBD1|-|TRBV7-6
TGTGCCAGCAGCTTAGACAACAGGGGCCGCGCGGACACTGAAGCTTTCTTT
CASSLDNRGRADTEAFF
>TRBJ2-1|TRBD1|-|TRBV7-9
TGTGCCAGCAGCTTGGCTGACAGGGGGCGCTTCAATGAGCAGTTCTTC
CASSLADRGRFNEQFF
>TRBJ2-7|-|-|TRBV5-6
TGTGCCAGCAGCGCCGGAGTCACCCGCTCCTACGAGCAGTACTTC
CASSAGVTRSYEQYF
>TRBJ2-7|-|-|TRBV2
TGTGCCAGCAGATTGGTTTCCTACGAGCAGTACTTC
CASRLVSYEQYF
>TRBJ1-1|-|-|TRBV9
TGTGCCAGCAGCGTAGCCGGGGGCGGAATGAACACTGAAGCTTTCTTT
CASSVAGGGMNTEAFF
>TRBJ2-1|TRBD2|once|TRBV15
TGTGCCACCAGCAGAGATCGCGGGGGGCAGTTCTTC
CATSRDRGGQFF
>TRBJ2-3|-|-|TRBV28
TGTGCCAGCAGTTTACGCAGCACAGATACGCAGTATTTT
CASSLRSTDTQYF
>TRBJ2-2|-|once|TRBV28
TGTGCCAGCAGCAATACACCAGGGAGTACCGGGGAGCTGTTTTTT
CASSNTPGSTGELFF
>TRBJ2-7|-|once|TRBV19
TGTGCCAGTAGTATCGGGACTGGGGGGTATCGGGAGCAGTACTTC
CASSIGTGGYREQYF
>TRBJ2-2|TRBD2|-|TRBV10-3
TGTGCCATCAGTGTTCCGGCGGGAGGGCCTGGCACCGGGGAGCTGTTTTTT
CAISVPAGGPGTGELFF
>TRBJ1-2|-|-|TRBV7-2
TGTGCCAGCAGCCCGAGCTGGGGAATAGTGGGCTACACCTTC
CASSPSWGIVGYTF
>TRBJ1-4|-|-|TRBV29-1
TGCAGCGTCCCCCGGGTCTTCTCAACTAATGAAAAACTGTTTTTT
CSVPRVFSTNEKLFF
>TRBJ2-3|-|once|TRBV29-1
TGCAGCGTATTATCAGGAAACACAGATACGCAGTATTTT
CSVLSGNTDTQYF
>TRBJ1-1|-|-|TRBV10-2
TGCGCCAGCAGGGGGAGGGCGAACACTGAAGCTTTCTTT
CASRGRANTEAFF
>TRBJ2-7|TRBD2|-|TRBV5-1
TGCGCCAGCAGCTTGGCCGAAGGACTAGCGGTCTACGAGCAGTACTTC
CASSLAEGLAVYEQYF
>TRBJ2-5|-|-|TRBV5-1
TGCGCCAGCAGCTTGGGGTACCAACAAGAGACCCAGTACTTC
CASSLGYQQETQYF
>TRBJ1-2|-|-|TRBV6-6
TGTGCCAGCAGCCAAGCCAACTATGGCTACACCTTC
CASSQANYGYTF
>TRBJ2-1|-|-|TRBV4-3
TGCGCCAGCAGCCAGAACCCTGGGGGCGGGGTACAGTTCTTC
CASSQNPGGGVQFF
>TRBJ1-1|-|-|TRBV19
TGTGCCAGTAGTATAATCGGGCAGGGCCCGAACACTGAAGCTTTCTTT
CASSIIGQGPNTEAFF
>TRBJ1-2|TRBD1|-|TRBV29-1
TGCAGCGTTGCTCAGGGGGCCAGCTACTATGGCTACACCTTC
CSVAQGASYYGYTF
>TRBJ1-5|TRBD1|-|TRBV6-5
TGTGCCAGCAGTTACGAGGGGGCGAGCAATCAGCCCCAGCATTTT
CASSYEGASNQPQHF
>TRBJ2-3|TRBD2|-|TRBV7-9
TGTGCCAGCAGCCCCGTACTAGCGGGGACAGATACGCAGTATTTT
CASSPVLAGTDTQYF
>TRBJ2-5|TRBD2|-|TRBV5-4
TGTGCCAGCAGCTTGGCCACTGGACTAGAACTCCAAGAGACCCAGTACTTC
CASSLATGLELQETQYF
>TRBJ1-2|-|-|TRBV28
TGTGCCAGCAGTTCTGACAGGCCTCGTGGCTACACCTTC
CASSSDRPRGYTF
>TRBJ2-6|-|-|TRBV5-1
TGCGCCAGCAGCTTATTAGAAGCTGGGGCCAACGTCCTGACTTTC
CASSLLEAGANVLTF
>TRBJ1-5|-|-|TRBV5-1
TGCGCCAGCAGCGCCTCGGGGAATCAGCCCCAGCATTTT
CASSASGNQPQHF
>TRBJ1-4|-|once|TRBV19
TGTGCCAGTAGTTCCCCCTGGGCCGGGAAGGTCGCAACTAATGAAAAACTGTTTTTT
CASSSPWAGKVATNEKLFF
>TRBJ2-7|TRBD2|-|TRBV5-6
TGTGCCAGCAGCTTGCGGGGCGGGAGATATTACGAGCAGTACTTC
CASSLRGGRYYEQYF
>TRBJ1-1|TRBD1|-|TRBV5-4
TGTGCCAGCAGAACCGACAGGGGGAATTATACTGAAGCTTTCTTT
CASRTDRGNYTEAFF
>TRBJ2-7|TRBD2|-|TRBV5-5
TGTGCCAGCAGCGGCGGACTAGCGCTGGAGCAGTACTTC
CASSGGLALEQYF
>TRBJ1-2|-|-|TRBV5-4
TGTGCCAGCAGCTCCGGAAGAGGGTCTGAGGACTATGGCTACACCTTC
CASSSGRGSEDYGYTF
>TRBJ2-5|TRBD2|-|TRBV11-2
TGTGCCAGCAGCTTAGCACGCACTAGCGGAGGTCAAGAGACCCAGTACTTC
CASSLARTSGGQETQYF